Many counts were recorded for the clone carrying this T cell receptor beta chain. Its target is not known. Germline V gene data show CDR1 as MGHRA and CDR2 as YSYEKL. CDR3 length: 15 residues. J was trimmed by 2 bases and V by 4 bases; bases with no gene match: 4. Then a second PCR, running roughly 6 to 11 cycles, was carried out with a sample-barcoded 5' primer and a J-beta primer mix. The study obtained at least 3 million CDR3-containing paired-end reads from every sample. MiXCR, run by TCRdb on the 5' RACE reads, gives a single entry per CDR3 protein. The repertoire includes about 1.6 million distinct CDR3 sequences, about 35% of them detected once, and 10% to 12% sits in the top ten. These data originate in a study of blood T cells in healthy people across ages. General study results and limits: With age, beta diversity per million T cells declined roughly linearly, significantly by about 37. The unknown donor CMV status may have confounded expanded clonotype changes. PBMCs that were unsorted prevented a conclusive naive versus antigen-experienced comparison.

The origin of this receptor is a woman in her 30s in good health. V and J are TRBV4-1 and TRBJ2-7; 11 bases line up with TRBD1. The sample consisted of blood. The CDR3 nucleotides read TGCGCCAGCAGCCCACGGGACAGGGGGACCTACGAGCAGTACTTC. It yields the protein CASSPRDRGTYEQYF.